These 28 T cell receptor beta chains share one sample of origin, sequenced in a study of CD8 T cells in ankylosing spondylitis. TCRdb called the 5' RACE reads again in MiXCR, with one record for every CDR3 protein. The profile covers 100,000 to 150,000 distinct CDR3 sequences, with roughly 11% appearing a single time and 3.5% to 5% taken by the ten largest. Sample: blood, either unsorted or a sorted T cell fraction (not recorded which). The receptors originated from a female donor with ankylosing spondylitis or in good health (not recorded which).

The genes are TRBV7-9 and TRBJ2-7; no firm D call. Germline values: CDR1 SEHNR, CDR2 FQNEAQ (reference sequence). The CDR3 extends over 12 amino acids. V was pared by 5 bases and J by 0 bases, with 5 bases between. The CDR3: CASSENSYEQYF. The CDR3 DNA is TGTGCCAGCAGCGAGAACTCCTACGAGCAGTACTTC.

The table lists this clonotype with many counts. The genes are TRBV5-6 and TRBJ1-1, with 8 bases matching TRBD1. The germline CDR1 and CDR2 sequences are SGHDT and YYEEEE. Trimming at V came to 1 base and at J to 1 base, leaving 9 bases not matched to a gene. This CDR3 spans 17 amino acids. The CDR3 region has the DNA TGTGCCAGCAGCTTGCAGCTGGGACAGGCACGGAACACTGAAGCTTTCTTT. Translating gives CASSLQLGQARNTEAFF.

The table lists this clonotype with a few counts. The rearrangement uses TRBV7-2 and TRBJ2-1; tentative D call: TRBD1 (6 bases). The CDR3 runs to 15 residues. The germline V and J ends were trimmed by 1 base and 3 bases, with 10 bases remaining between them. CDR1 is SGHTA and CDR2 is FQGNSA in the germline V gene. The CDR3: CASSLEGVDYNEQFF. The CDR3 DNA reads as TGTGCCAGCAGCTTAGAGGGGGTTGACTACAATGAGCAGTTCTTC. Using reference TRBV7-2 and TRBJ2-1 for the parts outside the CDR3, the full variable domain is GAGVSQSPSNKVTEKGKDVELRCDPISGHTALYWYRQSLGQGLEFLIYFQGNSAPDKSGLPSDRFSAERTGGSVSTLTIQRTQQEDSAVYLCASSLEGVDYNEQFFGPGTRLTVL.

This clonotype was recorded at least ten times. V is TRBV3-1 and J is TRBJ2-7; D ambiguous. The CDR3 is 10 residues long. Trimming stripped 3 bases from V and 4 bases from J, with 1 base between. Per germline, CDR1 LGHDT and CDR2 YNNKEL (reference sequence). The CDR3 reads CASSHYEQYF. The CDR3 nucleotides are TGTGCCAGCAGCCATTACGAGCAGTACTTC.

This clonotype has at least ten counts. CDR3: CAISESRDHEQFF. The CDR3 DNA reads TGTGCCATCAGTGAGTCTCGAGATCATGAGCAGTTCTTC. This sequence joins TRBV10-3 and TRBJ2-1; no reliable D call. Germline-derived CDR1 and CDR2 are ENHRY and SYGVKD. V lost 0 bases and J lost 8, with 8 bases in between. This CDR3 contains 13 residues.

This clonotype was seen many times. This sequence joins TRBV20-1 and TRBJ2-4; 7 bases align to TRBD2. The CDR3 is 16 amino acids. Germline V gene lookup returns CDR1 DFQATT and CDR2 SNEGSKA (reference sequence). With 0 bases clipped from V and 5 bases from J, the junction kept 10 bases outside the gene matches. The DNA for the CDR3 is TGCAGTGCTAGAGATGTGGGCGGGAGCAAGGAAAACATTCAGTACTTC. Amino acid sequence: CSARDVGGSKENIQYF.

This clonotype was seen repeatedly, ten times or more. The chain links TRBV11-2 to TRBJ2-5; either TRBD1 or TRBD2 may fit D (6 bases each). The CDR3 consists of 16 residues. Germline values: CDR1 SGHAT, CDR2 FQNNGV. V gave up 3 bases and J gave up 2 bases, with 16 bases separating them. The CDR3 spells CASSFVGGSAQETQYF. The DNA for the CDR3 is TGTGCCAGCAGCTTTGTAGGGGGGAGCGCTCAAGAGACCCAGTACTTC.

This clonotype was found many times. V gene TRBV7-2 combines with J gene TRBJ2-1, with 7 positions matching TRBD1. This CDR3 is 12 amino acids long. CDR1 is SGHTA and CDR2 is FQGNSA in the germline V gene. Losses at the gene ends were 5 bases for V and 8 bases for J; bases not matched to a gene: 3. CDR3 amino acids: CASSPQGYEQFF. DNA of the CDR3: TGTGCCAGCAGCCCACAGGGGTATGAGCAGTTCTTC.

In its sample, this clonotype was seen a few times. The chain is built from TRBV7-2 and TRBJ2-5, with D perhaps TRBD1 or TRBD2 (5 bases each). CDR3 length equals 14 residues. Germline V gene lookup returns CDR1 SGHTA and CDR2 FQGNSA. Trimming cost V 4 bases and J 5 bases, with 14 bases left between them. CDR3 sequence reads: CASSSTGTSETQYF. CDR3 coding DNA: TGTGCCAGCAGCTCGACCGGGACGTCGGAGACCCAGTACTTC.

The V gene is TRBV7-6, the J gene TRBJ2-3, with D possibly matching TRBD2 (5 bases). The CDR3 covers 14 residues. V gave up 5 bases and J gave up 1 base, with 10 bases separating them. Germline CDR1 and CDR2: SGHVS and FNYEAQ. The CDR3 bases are TGTGCCAGCAGCCACCCAGCGGGCACAGATACGCAGTATTTT. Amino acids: CASSHPAGTDTQYF. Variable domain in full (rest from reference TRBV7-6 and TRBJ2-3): GAGVSQSPRYKVTKRGQDVALRCDPISGHVSLYWYRQALGQGPEFLTYFNYEAQQDKSGLPNDRFSAERPEGSISTLTIQRTEQRDSAMYRCASSHPAGTDTQYFGPGTRLTVL.

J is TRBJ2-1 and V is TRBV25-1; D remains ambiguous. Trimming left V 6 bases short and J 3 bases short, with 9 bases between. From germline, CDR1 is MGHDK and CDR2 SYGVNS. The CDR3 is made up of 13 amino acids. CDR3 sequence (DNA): TGTGCCAGCAGCTCACTTAACTACAATGAGCAGTTCTTC. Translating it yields CASSSLNYNEQFF.

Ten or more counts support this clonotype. CDR3 coding DNA: TGTGCCAGCAGTGAAGTCCCCGAGGGCACCGGGGAGCTGTTTTTT. This translates into CASSEVPEGTGELFF. The genes are TRBV2 and TRBJ2-2; TRBD2 is a possible D gene (5 bases). V lost 1 base, J lost 4 bases, and 10 bases lay in between. The CDR3 length is 15 residues. Germline V gene lookup returns CDR1 SNHLY and CDR2 FYNNEI.

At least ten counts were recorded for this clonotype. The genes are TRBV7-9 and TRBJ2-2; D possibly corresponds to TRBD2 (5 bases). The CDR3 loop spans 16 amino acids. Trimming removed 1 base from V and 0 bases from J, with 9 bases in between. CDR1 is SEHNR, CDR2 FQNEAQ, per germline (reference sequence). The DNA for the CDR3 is TGTGCCAGCAGCTTAGGCAGCGGCTCGAACACCGGGGAGCTGTTTTTT. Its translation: CASSLGSGSNTGELFF.

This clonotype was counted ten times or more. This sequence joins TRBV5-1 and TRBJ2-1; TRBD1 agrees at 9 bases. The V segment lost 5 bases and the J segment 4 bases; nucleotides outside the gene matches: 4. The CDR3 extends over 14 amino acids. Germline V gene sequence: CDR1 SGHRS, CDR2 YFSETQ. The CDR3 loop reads CASSYGQGYNEQFF. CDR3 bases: TGCGCCAGCAGTTACGGACAGGGGTACAATGAGCAGTTCTTC.

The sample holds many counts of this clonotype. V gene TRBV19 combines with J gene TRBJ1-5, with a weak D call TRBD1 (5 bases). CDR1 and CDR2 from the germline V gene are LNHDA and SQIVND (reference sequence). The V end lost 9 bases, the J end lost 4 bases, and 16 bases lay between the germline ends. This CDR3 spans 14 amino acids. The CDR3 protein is CASTRGGRNQPQHF. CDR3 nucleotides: TGTGCCAGCACCCGTGGGGGACGTAATCAGCCCCAGCATTTT.

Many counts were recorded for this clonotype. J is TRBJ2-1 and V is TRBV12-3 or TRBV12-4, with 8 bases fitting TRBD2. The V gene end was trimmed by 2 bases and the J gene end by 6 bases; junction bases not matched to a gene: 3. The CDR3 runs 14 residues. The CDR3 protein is CASSLREGRNEQFF. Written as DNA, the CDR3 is TGTGCCAGCAGTTTACGGGAGGGCCGCAATGAGCAGTTCTTC.

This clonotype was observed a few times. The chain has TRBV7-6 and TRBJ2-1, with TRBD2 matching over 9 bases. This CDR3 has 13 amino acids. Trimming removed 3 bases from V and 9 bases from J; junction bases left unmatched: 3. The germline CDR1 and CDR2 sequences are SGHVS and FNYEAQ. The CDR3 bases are TGTGCCAGCAGCTTCGGGACTAGCAGTGAGCAGTTCTTC. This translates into CASSFGTSSEQFF.

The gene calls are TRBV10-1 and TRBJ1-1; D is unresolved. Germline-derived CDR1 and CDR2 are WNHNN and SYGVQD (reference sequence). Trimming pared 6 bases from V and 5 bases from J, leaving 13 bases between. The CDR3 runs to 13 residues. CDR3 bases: TGCGCCAGCAGCGCAGACCTCGGGACTGAAGCTTTCTTT. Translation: CASSADLGTEAFF.

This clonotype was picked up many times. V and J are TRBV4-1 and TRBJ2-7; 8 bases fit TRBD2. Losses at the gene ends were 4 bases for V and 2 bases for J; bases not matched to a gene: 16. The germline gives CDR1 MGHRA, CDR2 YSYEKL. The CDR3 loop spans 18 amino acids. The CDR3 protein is CASSRGLHRLANTYEQYF. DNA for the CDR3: TGCGCCAGCAGCCGAGGCCTTCATCGACTAGCGAATACCTACGAGCAGTACTTC.

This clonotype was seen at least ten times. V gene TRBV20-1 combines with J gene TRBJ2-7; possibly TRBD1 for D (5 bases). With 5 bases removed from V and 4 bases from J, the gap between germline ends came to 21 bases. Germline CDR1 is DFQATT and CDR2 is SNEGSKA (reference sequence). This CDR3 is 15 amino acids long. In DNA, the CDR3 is TGCAGTGCTGCTCCACCGAAAGGGGATGCTTACGAGCAGTACTTC. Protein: CSAAPPKGDAYEQYF.

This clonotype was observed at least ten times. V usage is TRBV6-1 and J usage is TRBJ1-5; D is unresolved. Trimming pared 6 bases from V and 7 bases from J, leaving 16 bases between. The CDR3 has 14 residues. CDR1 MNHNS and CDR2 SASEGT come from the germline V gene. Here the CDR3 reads CASSNRPPEQPQHF. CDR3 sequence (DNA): TGTGCCAGCAGCAACAGACCGCCGGAACAGCCCCAGCATTTT.

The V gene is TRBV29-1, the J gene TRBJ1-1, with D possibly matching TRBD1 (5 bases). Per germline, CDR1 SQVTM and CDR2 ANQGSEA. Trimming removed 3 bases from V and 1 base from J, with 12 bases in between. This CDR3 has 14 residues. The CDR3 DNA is TGCAGCGTTGATTCCAAGGGACGGAACACTGAAGCTTTCTTT. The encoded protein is CSVDSKGRNTEAFF.

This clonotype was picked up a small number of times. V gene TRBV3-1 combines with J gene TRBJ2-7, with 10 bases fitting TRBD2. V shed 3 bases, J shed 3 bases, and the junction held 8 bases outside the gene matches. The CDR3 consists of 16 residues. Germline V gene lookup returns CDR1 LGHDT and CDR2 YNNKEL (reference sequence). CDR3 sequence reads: CASSQRQLAGYYEQYF. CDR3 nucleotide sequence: TGTGCCAGCAGCCAGCGTCAACTAGCGGGGTACTACGAGCAGTACTTC.

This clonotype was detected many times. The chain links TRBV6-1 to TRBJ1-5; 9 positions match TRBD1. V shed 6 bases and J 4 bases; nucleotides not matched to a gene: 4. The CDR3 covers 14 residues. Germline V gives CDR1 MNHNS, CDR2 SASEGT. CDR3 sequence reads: CASSLQGANQPQHF. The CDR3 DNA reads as TGTGCCAGCAGCCTACAGGGGGCGAATCAGCCCCAGCATTTT.

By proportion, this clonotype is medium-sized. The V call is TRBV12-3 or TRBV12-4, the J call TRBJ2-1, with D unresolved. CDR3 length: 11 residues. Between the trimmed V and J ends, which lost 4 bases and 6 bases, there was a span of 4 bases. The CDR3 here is CASSSFNEQFF. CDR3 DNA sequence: TGTGCCAGCAGTTCTTTCAATGAGCAGTTCTTC.

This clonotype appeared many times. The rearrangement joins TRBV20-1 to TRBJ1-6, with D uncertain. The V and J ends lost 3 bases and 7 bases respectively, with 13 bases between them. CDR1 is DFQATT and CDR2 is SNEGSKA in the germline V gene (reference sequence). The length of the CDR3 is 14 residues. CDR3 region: CSARPPGRNSPLHF. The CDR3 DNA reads TGCAGTGCTAGGCCGCCTGGGAGGAATTCACCCCTCCACTTT.

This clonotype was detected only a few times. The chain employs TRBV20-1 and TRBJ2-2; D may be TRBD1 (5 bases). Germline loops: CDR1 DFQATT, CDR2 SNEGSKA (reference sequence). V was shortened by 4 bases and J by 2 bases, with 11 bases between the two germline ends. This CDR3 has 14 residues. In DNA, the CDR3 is TGCAGTGCTAAGCCGACAGCCAACACCGGGGAGCTGTTTTTT. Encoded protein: CSAKPTANTGELFF.

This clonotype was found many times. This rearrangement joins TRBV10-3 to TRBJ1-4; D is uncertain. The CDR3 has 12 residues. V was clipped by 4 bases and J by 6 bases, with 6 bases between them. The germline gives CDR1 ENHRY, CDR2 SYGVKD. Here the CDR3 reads CAISVGDEKLFF. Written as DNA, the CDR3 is TGTGCCATCAGTGTTGGGGATGAAAAACTGTTTTTT.